The clone carrying this T cell receptor beta chain was picked up many times. This entry comes from a study of neurological immune-mediated disorders. One entry per CDR3 protein results from TCRdb running MiXCR on the 5' RACE reads. Of under 90,000 distinct CDR3 sequences in the sample, under 13% are singletons; the top ten hold about 1.8%. This CDR3 has 14 residues. V shed 1 base and J 4 bases; nucleotides not matched to a gene: 2. CDR1 is SGHTA and CDR2 is FQGNSA in the germline V gene. The sequence came from a man in his forties or fifties in good health. The rearrangement links TRBV7-2 to TRBJ2-7; 9 bases agree with TRBD1. The sequenced sample consisted of PBMCs. In nucleotides, the CDR3 is TGTGCCAGCAGCTTAGAGGACAGGGGTTACGAGCAGTACTTC. Translation: CASSLEDRGYEQYF. The variable domain in full, with the rest retrieved from reference TRBV7-2 and TRBJ2-7, is GAGVSQSPSNKVTEKGKDVELRCDPISGHTALYWYRQSLGQGLEFLIYFQGNSAPDKSGLPSDRFSAERTGGSVSTLTIQRTQQEDSAVYLCASSLEDRGYEQYFGPGTRLTVT.